A single sample gave rise to the 7 T cell receptor beta chains below, sequenced in a study of glioma-infiltrating T cells after dendritic cell vaccination (dated by TCRdb to about 2016). To prepare the library, the immunoSEQ multiplex PCR assay was applied. TCRdb holds this immuneACCESS table with in-frame rearrangements only. Some clones are missing; in checked studies, unresolved V genes explain under half, and the rest has no known cause. The table for this sample lists tens of thousands of clones; more than 75% of them were counted only once. The ten most abundant clones make up 2% to 2.5% of the sample. In light of the paper, this sample's time point label describes: after dendritic cell vaccination, including at tumor progression/relapse. Specimen: blood, collected after dendritic cell vaccination. These receptors all come from a human donor with glioblastoma.

The CDR3 bases are TGTGCCAGCAGGGGACAGGGGGCCGACACCGGGGAGCTGTTTTTT. It yields the protein CASRGQGADTGELFF. This chain connects TRBV6-6 to TRBJ2-2; 12 bases are a match to TRBD1. In germline, CDR1 is MNHNY, CDR2 SVGAGI (reference sequence). The V gene end was trimmed by 6 bases and the J gene end by 3 bases; junction bases not matched to a gene: 2. This CDR3 comprises 15 residues.

The rearrangement uses TRBV15 and TRBJ2-6; tentatively, D is TRBD1 (6 bases). Germline-derived CDR1 and CDR2 are LNHNV and YYDKDF (reference sequence). Trimming cost V 4 bases and J 4 bases, with 26 bases left between them. The CDR3 extends over 20 amino acids. The CDR3 sequence is CATSTIGFDRSSWGANVLTF. CDR3 nucleotide sequence: TGTGCCACCAGCACTATCGGATTCGACAGGTCCTCCTGGGGGGCCAACGTCCTGACTTTC. The entire variable domain, with the rest obtained from reference TRBV15 and TRBJ2-6, is as follows: DAMVIQNPRYQVTQFGKPVTLSCSQTLNHNVMYWYQQKSSQAPKLLFHYYDKDFNNEADTPDNFQSRRPNTSFCFLDIRSPGLGDTAMYLCATSTIGFDRSSWGANVLTFGAGSRLTVL.

This chain links TRBV5-4 with TRBJ2-2; D gene uncertain. The V end was cut by 4 bases, the J end by 6 bases, with 19 bases between. The CDR3 extends over 16 amino acids. From germline, CDR1 is SGHNT and CDR2 YYREEE (reference sequence). The chain's CDR3 is CASSPEAARLSGELFF. In DNA, the CDR3 is TGTGCCAGCAGCCCAGAGGCAGCTCGTCTCTCCGGGGAGCTGTTTTTT.

CDR3 sequence (DNA): TGTGCCACTCAGCTTAGGGCAGGGGGTAGCAATGAGCAGTTCTTC. Protein: CATQLRAGGSNEQFF. J is TRBJ2-1 and V is TRBV15; 7 positions agree with TRBD1. V gave up 9 bases and J gave up 6 bases; unmatched junction bases: 14. This CDR3 has 15 amino acids. Germline V gives CDR1 LNHNV, CDR2 YYDKDF (reference sequence).

This clone was counted only a few times. This sequence joins TRBV5-4 and TRBJ2-1; D unresolved. Germline CDR1 reads SGHNT; CDR2 reads YYREEE (reference sequence). This CDR3 has 14 amino acids. V was clipped by 2 bases and J by 6 bases, with 12 bases between them. The CDR3 loop reads CASSLISPGNEQFF. CDR3 nucleotide sequence: TGTGCCAGCAGCTTAATCTCCCCCGGCAATGAGCAGTTCTTC.

A single count supports this clone. The chain links TRBV29-1 to TRBJ2-7; the D gene is possibly TRBD2 (5 bases). CDR1 is SQVTM and CDR2 is ANQGSEA in the germline V gene. The V gene lost 8 bases and the J gene lost 11 bases, with 13 bases spanning the gap. The CDR3 contains 9 residues. The CDR3 DNA reads as TGCAGCCTGGCGGGTGAGGAGTACTTC. Protein product: CSLAGEEYF.

This clone was seen just once. The chain joins TRBV5-1 to TRBJ1-1; 9 bases are shared with TRBD1. Trimming at V came to 4 bases and at J to 2 bases, leaving 15 bases not matched to a gene. Germline V CDR1 and CDR2: SGHRS, YFSETQ. The CDR3 runs to 18 residues. The chain's CDR3 is CASSRRTGGREVNTEAFF. CDR3 nucleotides: TGCGCCAGCAGCAGGAGAACAGGGGGCCGGGAAGTAAACACTGAAGCTTTCTTT.